The 14 T cell receptor beta chains in this list originate from one sample, sequenced in a study of identical twins. TCRdb re-analysed the 5' RACE reads in MiXCR, keeping a single row per CDR3 protein. Here the sample spans hundreds of thousands of distinct CDR3 sequences, 8% to 9% being singletons. The sample also formed part of further work on yellow fever vaccine responses in identical twins.

The sample taken for sequencing was PBMCs. All receptors come from a young woman in good health.

The V and J genes are TRBV15 and TRBJ1-2; D perhaps matches TRBD1 (5 bases). Germline lookup yields CDR1 LNHNV and CDR2 YYDKDF (reference sequence). Trimming removed 5 bases at V and 10 bases at J, with 20 bases between. CDR3 length equals 14 residues. The CDR3 sequence: CATSAGGTELTYTF. CDR3 nucleotides: TGTGCCACCAGCGCGGGGGGTACAGAATTAACCTACACCTTC.

This clonotype was seen a few times. The chain combines TRBV28 with TRBJ2-5, with D tentatively TRBD2 (6 bases). V lost 6 bases to trimming and J lost 6 bases, with 14 bases between them. Germline values: CDR1 MDHEN, CDR2 SYDVKM. The CDR3 has 13 residues. The CDR3 bases are TGTGCCAGCAGCCTATCTAGCGCGAAGACCCAGTACTTC. Its translation: CASSLSSAKTQYF.

This clonotype has a handful of counts. The chain carries TRBV7-8 and TRBJ2-5; D is ambiguous. There are 12 residues in the CDR3. V gave up 7 bases and J gave up 5 bases, with 11 bases separating them. In germline, CDR1 is SGHVS, CDR2 FQNEAQ. The DNA of the CDR3 is TGTGCCAGCACGTCCATTTTCGAGACCCAGTACTTC. As protein: CASTSIFETQYF.

This clonotype was detected ten times or more. J is TRBJ2-7 and V is TRBV25-1; tentatively, D is TRBD2 (6 bases). Germline V gives CDR1 MGHDK, CDR2 SYGVNS. This CDR3 comprises 14 residues. V was cut by 4 bases and J by 3 bases, with 13 bases left in between. This CDR3 is CASSVPSEGYEQYF. In nucleotides, the CDR3 is TGTGCCAGCAGTGTACCCTCGGAGGGCTACGAGCAGTACTTC.

This clonotype has just one count. The V and J genes are TRBV30 and TRBJ2-3; 13 bases align to TRBD2. Trimming at V came to 5 bases and at J to 2 bases, leaving 10 bases not matched to a gene. The germline gives CDR1 GTSNPN, CDR2 SVGIG (reference sequence). This CDR3 comprises 17 residues. This CDR3 reads CAWDRGLAGSPTDTQYF. CDR3 nucleotide sequence: TGTGCCTGGGACAGGGGACTAGCGGGAAGCCCCACAGATACGCAGTATTTT.

This clonotype was counted between two and nine times. V usage is TRBV4-3 and J usage is TRBJ2-1, with 8 bases fitting TRBD2. The trim removed 0 bases at V and 5 bases at J, leaving 6 bases unmatched. The CDR3 is 16 amino acids. Per the germline V gene, CDR1 is LGHNA and CDR2 is YSLEER. CDR3 residues: CASSQDREGGHNEQFF. The CDR3 nucleotides read TGCGCCAGCAGCCAAGATCGGGAGGGAGGGCACAATGAGCAGTTCTTC.

This clonotype was detected a few times. V is TRBV9 and J is TRBJ1-2, with 7 bases lining up with TRBD1. Germline CDR1 reads SGDLS; CDR2 reads YYNGEE. V dropped 3 bases and J dropped 0; count of bases not matched to a gene: 5. The CDR3 is made up of 15 amino acids. CDR3 DNA: TGTGCCAGCAGCGGTCCCGGGACAGCTAACTATGGCTACACCTTC. Translation gives CASSGPGTANYGYTF.

The genes are TRBV28 and TRBJ2-1, with 7 positions matching TRBD1. The V segment lost 2 bases and the J segment 7 bases; nucleotides outside the gene matches: 11. The CDR3 is made up of 16 amino acids. The germline V gene has CDR1 MDHEN and CDR2 SYDVKM. The CDR3 protein is CASSLVWTGQGNEQFF. The CDR3, as DNA: TGTGCCAGCAGTTTAGTGTGGACAGGCCAGGGGAATGAGCAGTTCTTC.

This clonotype came up a few times. V and J are TRBV5-1 and TRBJ1-2; 7 bases are a match to TRBD1. The CDR3 runs 13 residues. Germline CDR1 SGHRS, CDR2 YFSETQ. Trimming took 4 bases from V and 7 from J; bases not matched to a gene: 7. The CDR3 reads CASSSGQVRGYTF. The CDR3, as DNA: TGCGCCAGCAGCAGCGGACAGGTTCGTGGCTACACCTTC.

The V and J genes are TRBV1 and TRBJ2-1; the table's D call, TRBD2, has no DNA check behind it. TRBV1 is a pseudogene segment. The CDR3 is made up of 15 amino acids. The CDR3 DNA follows: TGCACCAGCAGCCTCGGACTAGCGGTCTACAATGAGCAGTTCTTC. Translated: CTSSLGLAVYNEQFF.

The chain recombines TRBV28 with TRBJ2-1; 10 positions match TRBD2. The CDR3 has 15 amino acids. V lost 6 bases and J lost 6; bases outside the gene matches: 8. Germline V gene lookup returns CDR1 MDHEN and CDR2 SYDVKM. DNA for the CDR3: TGTGCCAGCAGCTCCGCAGCGGGGGGGATCAATGAGCAGTTCTTC. It specifies CASSSAAGGINEQFF.

The chain links TRBV20-1 to TRBJ2-2; D gene uncertain. Trimming removed 3 bases from V and 3 bases from J, with 8 bases in between. From germline, CDR1 is DFQATT and CDR2 SNEGSKA (reference sequence). The CDR3 has 13 residues. CDR3 nucleotide sequence: TGCAGTGCTAGGCTCATTGACACCGGGGAGCTGTTTTTT. This sequence encodes CSARLIDTGELFF.

This clonotype was observed a few times. The chain uses TRBV7-6 and TRBJ2-5; tentatively, D is TRBD1 (5 bases). There are 14 residues in the CDR3. Trimming cost V 2 bases and J 5 bases, with 12 bases left between them. Germline CDR1 SGHVS, CDR2 FNYEAQ. CDR3 coding DNA: TGTGCCAGCAGCTTATTTTCGGACATGGAGACCCAGTACTTC. As protein: CASSLFSDMETQYF.

The gene calls are TRBV6-1 and TRBJ2-2, with D perhaps matching TRBD1 (6 bases). There are 16 residues in the CDR3. V lost 7 bases and J 5 bases, leaving 20 bases between the germline ends. CDR1 is MNHNS, CDR2 SASEGT, per germline. CDR3: CASTLTGTLLTGELFF. The CDR3 bases are TGTGCCAGCACTCTTACAGGGACCTTACTTACCGGGGAGCTGTTTTTT.